This T cell receptor beta chain was recorded in a study of shared clonotypes between healthy human individuals. Points from the study as a whole: Among several donors, approximately 5% of naive CD4 clonotypes were found in common. Rarefaction gave evidence that sorted-subset sequencing remained incomplete despite large depth.

Donors, healthy HIV-negative adults, lacked recent acute infections or vaccinations. Methods used by the authors: ImmunoSEQ gave junction-only sequences without quality scores, so filtering differed. Produced via immunoSEQ multiplex PCR; TCRdb's table is partial and in-frame only. From that table come the V and J calls and clone size; the DNA was used to work out D and trimming. In the table there are a few hundred thousand clones, around 97% of which are singletons. As to this clone: The target antigen is unknown.

Deletions cut 6 bases from V and 0 bases from J, with 12 bases between. CDR3 length: 14 residues. Per germline, CDR1 MNHEY and CDR2 SMNVEV (reference sequence). The specimen sequenced was naive CD4+ T cells sorted from blood. Sample subset: CD45RA+ positively selected. The chain links TRBV27 to TRBJ2-7, with D possibly being TRBD2 (6 bases). This receptor was identified in a woman aged 25 to 45 in good health. The CDR3 DNA reads TGTGCCAGCAGAACTATGGGGGGCTCCTACGAGCAGTACTTC. It codes for CASRTMGGSYEQYF.